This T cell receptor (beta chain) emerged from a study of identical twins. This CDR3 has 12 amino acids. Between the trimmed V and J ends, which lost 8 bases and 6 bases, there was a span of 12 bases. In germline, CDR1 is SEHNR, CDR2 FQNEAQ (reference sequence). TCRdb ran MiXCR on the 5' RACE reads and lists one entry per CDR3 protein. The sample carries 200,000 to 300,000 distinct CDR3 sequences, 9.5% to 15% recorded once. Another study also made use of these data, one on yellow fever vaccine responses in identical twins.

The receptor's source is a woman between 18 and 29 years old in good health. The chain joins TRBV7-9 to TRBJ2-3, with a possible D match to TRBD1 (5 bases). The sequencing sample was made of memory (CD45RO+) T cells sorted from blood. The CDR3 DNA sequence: TGTGCCAGCCAGGGCGGACCCGATACGCAGTATTTT. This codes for CASQGGPDTQYF. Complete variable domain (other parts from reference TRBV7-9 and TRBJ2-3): DTGVSQNPRHKITKRGQNVTFRCDPISEHNRLYWYRQTLGQGPEFLTYFQNEAQLEKSRLLSDRFSAERPKGSFSTLEIQRTEQGDSAMYLCASQGGPDTQYFGPGTRLTVL.